The entry below gives a single TCR beta chain sequence along with its context. Germline V lookup: CDR1 LNHDA, CDR2 SQIVND (reference sequence). The V and J ends lost 0 bases and 4 bases respectively, with 9 bases between them. This CDR3 is built from 14 residues. This record belongs to a study of blood T cells in healthy people across ages. Study in general: Per two T cells, about one barcoded beta molecule was captured through template switching.

For the second PCR, which ran for roughly 6 to 12 cycles, a sample-barcoded 5' primer and a J-beta primer mix were used. No fewer than 3 million CDR3-containing paired-end reads came from each sample. TCRdb fed the 5' RACE reads into MiXCR, producing one record per CDR3 protein. The table shows around 690,000 distinct CDR3 sequences, with under 65% occurring only once. Input material: blood. This chain joins TRBV19 and TRBJ1-2; the D is unclear. The TCR was taken from a man aged 55 to 69 in good health. The CDR3 is CASSIDGGSYGYTF. In DNA, the CDR3 is TGTGCCAGTAGTATAGATGGAGGGAGCTATGGCTACACCTTC. Full variable domain (outside the CDR3, taken from reference TRBV19 and TRBJ1-2): DGGITQSPKYLFRKEGQNVTLSCEQNLNHDAMYWYRQDPGQGLRLIYYSQIVNDFQKGDIAEGYSVSREKKESFPLTVTSAQKNPTAFYLCASSIDGGSYGYTFGSGTRLTVV.